This T cell receptor beta chain was observed in a study of response to subunit inactivated influenza vaccine. General study points: The authors put forward the suggestion that each seasonal influenza vaccination may bring in only a limited number of new T cells.

With regard to this clonotype: Its target is not known.

TCRdb re-called the RT-PCR reads with MiXCR, one entry per CDR3 protein. The sample lists around 480,000 distinct CDR3 sequences; roughly 9.7% were seen once. The sample here was PBMCs from blood, taken 45 days after vaccination. The receptor comes from a man aged 45 to 65 who received an inactivated influenza vaccine.

The CDR3 reads CASSLSQGKSSYEQYF. The CDR3 region has the DNA TGTGCCAGCAGTTTAAGCCAGGGGAAGAGCTCCTACGAGCAGTACTTC. V usage is TRBV28 and J usage is TRBJ2-7, with TRBD1 as a possible D gene (6 bases). The CDR3 loop spans 16 amino acids. Per the germline V gene, CDR1 is MDHEN and CDR2 is SYDVKM. The V gene lost 2 bases and the J gene lost 0 bases, with 14 bases spanning the gap.